This T cell receptor beta chain was recovered during a study of T cell responses to AZD1222 COVID-19 vaccine. The wider study: Analyses pooled second doses at about 4 or about 12 weeks.

Profiling relied on immunoSEQ multiplex PCR, and the TCRdb table lists in-frame clones only, not all of them. The repertoire has about 130,000 clones, 93% of them found once; the top ten carry about 3.1%. V shed 4 bases and J 2 bases; nucleotides not matched to a gene: 9. CDR3 length: 17 residues. Germline V CDR1 and CDR2: SQVTM, ANQGSEA. Study results and limitations: Spike-specific TCR breadth and depth both grew after two AZD1222 doses. Vaccine-related CD4 TCRs covered spike, predominating at 160-218 and 743-854.

With regard to this clone: Its specificity is not known. The same CDR3 arises from other DNA sequences in this sample as well.

This specimen was peripheral blood, taken on day 0 of AZD1222 vaccination. The gene calls are TRBV29-1 and TRBJ2-1; 12 bases are shared with TRBD2. This TCR derives from an adult in good health. This CDR3 is CSVVSLAGGPTYNEQFF. The CDR3 nucleotides are TGCAGCGTTGTCTCGCTAGCGGGGGGGCCGACCTACAATGAGCAGTTCTTC.